This T cell receptor (beta chain) derives from a study of T cell changes during pregnancy in multiple sclerosis. This table comes from immunoSEQ multiplex PCR, and its TCRdb copy is limited to in-frame clones, with some not included. Among tens of thousands of clones listed, roughly nine tenths were seen once. The TCR comes from a female donor with multiple sclerosis, enrolled in a pregnancy study. Here the sequenced sample was CD4+ T cells from peripheral blood mononuclear cells, taken in the third trimester of pregnancy.

DNA of the CDR3: TGCGCCAGCAGCCAAGATCACGGCGGTATTAATGAAAAACTGTTTTTT. Amino acids: CASSQDHGGINEKLFF. The chain joins TRBV4-3 to TRBJ1-4; the D is unclear. This CDR3 is 16 amino acids long. V was shortened by 0 bases and J by 4 bases, with 12 bases between the two germline ends. The germline V gene has CDR1 LGHNA and CDR2 YSLEER.